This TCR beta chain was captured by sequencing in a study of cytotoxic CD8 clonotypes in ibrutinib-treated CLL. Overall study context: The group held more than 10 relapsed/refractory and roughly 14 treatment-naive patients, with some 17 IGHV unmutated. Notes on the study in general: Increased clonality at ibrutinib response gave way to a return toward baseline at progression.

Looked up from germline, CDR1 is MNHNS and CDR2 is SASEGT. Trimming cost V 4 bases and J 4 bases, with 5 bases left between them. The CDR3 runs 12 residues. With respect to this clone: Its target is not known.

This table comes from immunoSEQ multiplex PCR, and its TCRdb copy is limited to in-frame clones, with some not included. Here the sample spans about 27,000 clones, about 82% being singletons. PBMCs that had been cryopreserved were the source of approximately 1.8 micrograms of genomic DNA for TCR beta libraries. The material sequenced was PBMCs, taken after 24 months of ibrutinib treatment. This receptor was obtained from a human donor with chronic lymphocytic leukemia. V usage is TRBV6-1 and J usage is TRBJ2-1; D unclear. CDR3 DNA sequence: TGTGCCAGCAGTGCTATATACAATGAGCAGTTCTTC. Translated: CASSAIYNEQFF.